This paragraph covers one TCR beta chain sequence. This CDR3 has 19 amino acids. The junction had 10 bases not matched to a gene; V was cut back by 0 bases and J by 0 bases. Germline V gene sequence: CDR1 SEHNR, CDR2 FQNEAQ (reference sequence). The data originate from a study of blood T cell repertoires in COVID-19. Study details: Acute and convalescent COVID-19 samples came from the United States, Italy and Spain. Sources were T cells, B-cell-depleted T cells, or PBMCs; the material itself was cDNA or gDNA.

The repertoire was sequenced with immunoSEQ multiplex PCR; TCRdb's copy has only in-frame clones and lacks some. This sample has 110,000 to 150,000 clones, with 85% to 90% found just once. This clonotype was obtained from a human donor in a cohort sampled during active COVID-19. The J gene is TRBJ2-5, the V gene TRBV7-9; TRBD2 matches 10 bases. Sample: peripheral blood. Here the CDR3 reads CASSLAWASGGSYQETQYF. CDR3 nucleotides: TGTGCCAGCAGCTTAGCGTGGGCTAGCGGGGGATCGTACCAAGAGACCCAGTACTTC.